One T cell receptor (beta chain) is described in this entry. This clonotype was seen ten or more times. Which antigen it targets is not known. The sample holds no much larger clone one base away, and base qualities are not on file. The TCR beta CDR3 regions were amplified from the RNA transcripts. The first round of RT-PCR for the TCR CDR3 was performed with the HTBI primer set and the Qiagen OneStep RT-PCR kit. Libraries were constructed in a second round of multiplex PCR, after which size selection and purification were performed. The libraries were sequenced on an Illumina HiSeq2000 using paired-end 100 bp reads. The published analysis was carried out like this. SOAPnuke was used to process the raw data, removing reads that contained adapters or uncalled bases, had a mean Phred below 15, or lacked an exact match to the constant primer or identifier. High-quality paired reads were merged with COPE v1.2.5, and unique nucleotide sequences were defined as clonotypes. Clonotypes were aligned to IMGT TRBV, TRBD and TRBJ reference segments using MiTCR v1.1. The analysis included only V-J combinations with a frequency above 0.0001, which together covered approximately 99% of the repertoires. A TCS score was defined as the ratio of F50 (clonal expansion) to E x V (chaos), with BLOSUM62-based TCRdist applied between CDR3 peptides within each V-J. Welch's t-statistics and random forest reduced roughly 500 V-J features to roughly 13, which were used in a naive Bayes classifier (R e1071). TCRdb itself trimmed the public reads at Q25 with fastp, ran MiXCR and retained productive beta chains. Each record represents a unique CDR3 protein, reported with the most common genes and DNA among its rows. The authors' filters were not applied to this entry. The sample records about 350,000 distinct CDR3 sequences, 15% to 20% of which are singletons. Together, the top ten hold around 16% of the sample.

V drops 3 bases and J drops 6 bases, leaving 15 bases in between. From a lookup of the germline V gene (reference sequence), CDR1 and CDR2 are GTSNPN and SVGIG. The CDR3 spans 13 residues, from the cysteine through the phenylalanine. Of the read, only the CDR3 DNA is kept; its 39 bases are in frame from base 1. This sample was included in a study of T cells in Graves' hyperthyroidism and ophthalmopathy (dated by TCRdb to the late 2010s). Broadly, across the study: Peripheral blood was sampled at the time of initial diagnosis, prior to any treatment. The 100 discovery patients were randomly split 7:3 into training and test sets. Following sampling, methimazole starting at 30 mg daily was given to hyperthyroidism patients, and high-dose intravenous methylprednisolone was given to ophthalmopathy patients. TCR V-J signatures able to tell the groups apart were searched for in a discovery cohort of 100 patients, of whom under 45 had Graves' ophthalmopathy and under 65 had stable Graves' hyperthyroidism. Prospective prediction of ophthalmopathy was tested in an independent validation cohort of 18 to 20 hyperthyroidism patients and 17 patients who later progressed to ophthalmopathy. The paper describes TCR Vbeta CDR3 sequencing of 120 to 150 peripheral blood samples, made up of fewer than 50 ophthalmopathy patients, approximately 76 hyperthyroidism patients and roughly 17 progressor patients. In addition, the study compared T-cell repertoires in thyroid tissue and in blood from about 6 Graves' hyperthyroidism patients.

Ophthalmopathy patients had moderately to severely active disease, with a Clinical Activity Score of 3 or more, a NOSPECS grade of 4 or more, and a disease duration of less than 3 months. Any patient with an uncontrolled infection, another autoimmune disease, pregnancy or lactation was excluded. Diagnoses were established on the basis of clinical symptoms, serum thyroxine and TRAb, thyroid ultrasound, and orbital computed tomography. PBMCs were separated from approximately 9.9 ml of fresh peripheral blood using Ficoll-Paque density gradient centrifugation. Total RNA was extracted using Trizol reagent, and RNA quality was assessed on an Agilent 2100 Bioanalyzer. What the study reported, not specific to this receptor: No statistical method was used to fix the sample size in advance, and group allocation was not hidden from the investigators. In validation, the model predicted progression to ophthalmopathy with 55% to 71% sensitivity and 72% to 75% specificity, a median of about 6 months before onset. Ophthalmopathy was separated from stable hyperthyroidism by a 13 V-J signature model, with approximately 89% sensitivity and about 81% specificity obtained in cross-validation and 80%/75% obtained in testing. Most expanded thyroid clonotypes (frequency above 0.001) were also found in blood, which suggests that blood repertoires may mirror thyroid immune responses.

Input material: blood. The TCR sequence derives from a woman in her thirties or forties with Graves' ophthalmopathy. The chain employs TRBV30 and TRBJ2-7; a weak D assignment points to TRBD1 (5 bases agree). Read as DNA, the sequence is TGTGCCTGGAGCGGAACAGGAAAAGGCGAGCAGTACTTC. Its translation reads: CAWSGTGKGEQYF.